Listed below are T cell receptor beta chains from one sample, sequenced in a study of blood T cell repertoires in COVID-19. The data were produced by immunoSEQ multiplex PCR, yet TCRdb's version contains in-frame clones alone and is incomplete. The data show 250,000 to 300,000 clones, with around 86% seen just once and around 2.1% held by the top ten. The sequencing input was peripheral blood. These receptors came from a man aged 50 or older with acute or convalescent COVID-19. CDR3s include the opening cysteine and the closing phenylalanine or tryptophan. Fields, in order: clone size, V gene, D gene, J gene, CDR3 length, CDR3 protein, CDR3 DNA. The D gene is left open where the match is weak. Some rows have no size entry. The others give once, few or many, or a class for an expanded clone.

abundance: NA
v_gene: TRBV30
d_gene: TRBD1
j_gene: TRBJ1-3
len: 14
CDR3aa: CAWSGQGAGNTIYF
CDR3nt: TGTGCCTGGAGCGGACAGGGGGCCGGAAACACCATATATTTT

abundance: NA
v_gene: TRBV7-8
d_gene: TRBD1
j_gene: TRBJ1-2
len: 16
CDR3aa: CASRLTEGAVGYGYTF
CDR3nt: TGTGCCAGCAGATTAACCGAGGGGGCCGTGGGCTATGGCTACACCTTC

abundance: NA
v_gene: TRBV5-1
d_gene: NA
j_gene: TRBJ2-3
len: 16
CDR3aa: CASSLDISGRTDTQYF
CDR3nt: TGCGCCAGCAGCTTGGATATAAGCGGCCGCACAGATACGCAGTATTTT

abundance: NA
v_gene: TRBV6-4
d_gene: TRBD1
j_gene: TRBJ1-1
len: 13
CDR3aa: CASRGARGTEAFF
CDR3nt: TGTGCCAGCAGGGGGGCCAGGGGGACTGAAGCTTTCTTT

abundance: NA
v_gene: TRBV29-1
d_gene: NA
j_gene: TRBJ1-1
len: 15
CDR3aa: CSVGSGWAMNTEAFF
CDR3nt: TGCAGCGTTGGGAGCGGGTGGGCTATGAACACTGAAGCTTTCTTT

abundance: NA
v_gene: TRBV6-2/TRBV6-3
d_gene: TRBD1
j_gene: TRBJ2-7
len: 16
CDR3aa: CASSYSGQGSPYEQYF
CDR3nt: TGTGCCAGCAGTTACTCGGGACAGGGTAGCCCCTACGAGCAGTACTTC

abundance: NA
v_gene: TRBV2
d_gene: NA
j_gene: TRBJ1-2
len: 13
CDR3aa: CASSKDSNYGYTF
CDR3nt: TGTGCCAGCAGCAAGGACAGTAACTATGGCTACACCTTC

abundance: NA
v_gene: TRBV5-5
d_gene: NA
j_gene: TRBJ1-4
len: 14
CDR3aa: CASSSWGRNEKLFF
CDR3nt: TGTGCCAGCAGCTCCTGGGGGAGGAATGAAAAACTGTTTTTT

abundance: NA
v_gene: TRBV29-1
d_gene: TRBD1
j_gene: TRBJ2-3
len: 15
CDR3aa: CSVPTRDRGPDTQYF
CDR3nt: TGCAGCGTTCCTACGCGGGACAGGGGACCAGATACGCAGTATTTT

abundance: NA
v_gene: TRBV6-5
d_gene: TRBD1
j_gene: TRBJ1-5
len: 15
CDR3aa: CASERTGQSNQPQHF
CDR3nt: TGTGCCAGCGAAAGGACAGGACAGTCTAATCAGCCCCAGCATTTT

abundance: NA
v_gene: TRBV10-3
d_gene: NA
j_gene: TRBJ2-2
len: 11
CDR3aa: CAISWAGEVFF
CDR3nt: TGTGCCATCAGCTGGGCAGGGGAAGTGTTTTTT

abundance: NA
v_gene: TRBV6-5
d_gene: NA
j_gene: TRBJ2-5
len: 13
CDR3aa: CASINSRQETQYF
CDR3nt: TGTGCCAGCATAAACAGCCGTCAAGAGACCCAGTACTTC

abundance: NA
v_gene: TRBV2
d_gene: NA
j_gene: TRBJ1-2
len: 15
CDR3aa: CASSVRGRANYGYTF
CDR3nt: TGTGCCAGCAGTGTTAGAGGCCGCGCTAACTATGGCTACACCTTC

abundance: NA
v_gene: TRBV7-2
d_gene: NA
j_gene: TRBJ1-2
len: 13
CDR3aa: CASSLVVSGGYTF
CDR3nt: TGTGCCAGCAGCTTGGTTGTCTCGGGGGGCTACACCTTC

abundance: NA
v_gene: TRBV9
d_gene: NA
j_gene: TRBJ1-1
len: 15
CDR3aa: CASSVGRDGDTEAFF
CDR3nt: TGTGCCAGCAGCGTAGGGAGGGATGGTGACACTGAAGCTTTCTTT

abundance: NA
v_gene: TRBV10-3
d_gene: TRBD2
j_gene: TRBJ2-5
len: 15
CDR3aa: CAISDPGLAGQTQYF
CDR3nt: TGTGCCATCAGTGACCCCGGACTAGCGGGACAGACCCAGTACTTC

abundance: NA
v_gene: TRBV7-6
d_gene: TRBD1
j_gene: TRBJ2-7
len: 15
CDR3aa: CASSPGTGGSYEQYF
CDR3nt: TGTGCCAGCAGTCCGGGGACAGGGGGTTCCTACGAGCAGTACTTC

abundance: NA
v_gene: TRBV3-1/TRBV3-2
d_gene: NA
j_gene: TRBJ2-7
len: 14
CDR3aa: CASSQDDYSYEQYF
CDR3nt: TGTGCCAGCAGCCAAGATGATTATAGCTACGAGCAGTACTTC

abundance: NA
v_gene: TRBV2
d_gene: TRBD2
j_gene: TRBJ2-1
len: 15
CDR3aa: CASKERTSGNNEQFF
CDR3nt: TGTGCCAGCAAGGAGAGGACTAGCGGTAACAATGAGCAGTTCTTC

abundance: NA
v_gene: TRBV7-6
d_gene: TRBD2
j_gene: TRBJ2-1
len: 15
CDR3aa: CASSFSGTSYNEQFF
CDR3nt: TGTGCCAGCAGCTTTAGCGGGACCTCCTACAATGAGCAGTTCTTC

abundance: NA
v_gene: TRBV19
d_gene: TRBD1
j_gene: TRBJ1-2
len: 14
CDR3aa: CASSKGGTVYGYTF
CDR3nt: TGTGCCAGTAGCAAGGGTGGGACAGTTTATGGCTACACCTTC

abundance: NA
v_gene: TRBV27
d_gene: NA
j_gene: TRBJ1-1
len: 15
CDR3aa: CASSLSGGAYTEAFF
CDR3nt: TGTGCCAGCAGTTTATCAGGGGGTGCCTACACTGAAGCTTTCTTT

abundance: NA
v_gene: TRBV7-6
d_gene: TRBD1
j_gene: TRBJ2-5
len: 12
CDR3aa: CASSTGGETQYF
CDR3nt: TGTGCCAGCAGCACAGGGGGAGAGACCCAGTACTTC

abundance: few
v_gene: TRBV6-4
d_gene: TRBD1
j_gene: TRBJ1-2
len: 14
CDR3aa: CASSDPRTGRGYTF
CDR3nt: TGTGCCAGCAGTGACCCTAGGACAGGGCGCGGCTACACCTTC

abundance: NA
v_gene: TRBV7-6
d_gene: NA
j_gene: TRBJ1-5
len: 14
CDR3aa: CASSLAAPNQPQHF
CDR3nt: TGTGCCAGCAGCTTAGCGGCCCCCAATCAGCCCCAGCATTTT

abundance: once
v_gene: TRBV30
d_gene: NA
j_gene: TRBJ1-1
len: 14
CDR3aa: CAWTSGGRNTEAFF
CDR3nt: TGTGCCTGGACCTCCGGGGGACGGAACACTGAAGCTTTCTTT

abundance: once
v_gene: TRBV21-1
d_gene: NA
j_gene: TRBJ1-5
len: 16
CDR3aa: CASSSTGEASNQPQHF
CDR3nt: TGTGCCAGCAGCAGTACGGGAGAAGCTAGCAATCAGCCCCAGCATTTT

abundance: NA
v_gene: TRBV4-1
d_gene: NA
j_gene: TRBJ2-5
len: 15
CDR3aa: CASSHPETGQETQYF
CDR3nt: TGCGCCAGCAGCCACCCCGAGACAGGACAAGAGACCCAGTACTTC

abundance: NA
v_gene: TRBV6-6
d_gene: NA
j_gene: TRBJ2-2
len: 14
CDR3aa: CASSYPTRDGELFF
CDR3nt: TGTGCCAGCAGTTACCCGACCAGGGACGGGGAGCTGTTTTTT